This T cell receptor beta chain emerged from a study of early T cells in non-severe SARS-CoV-2 infection. Study-wide background: Unpaired chains resulted from sequencing bulk RNA of unsorted whole blood. Whole-study results and caveats: VDJdb matching favored anti-spike CD8 responses, missing private and CD4 specificities.

From the 5' RACE reads, TCRdb called clonotypes with MiXCR, one entry per CDR3 protein. The sample lists 70,000 or so distinct CDR3 sequences; roughly an eighth were seen once. Many counts were recorded for this clonotype. Its target is not known. The CDR3 covers 16 residues. The germline gives CDR1 MNHEY, CDR2 SMNVEV (reference sequence). Trimming removed 5 bases from V and 4 bases from J; junction bases left unmatched: 12. The TCR originated in an adult who was a healthcare worker with PCR-confirmed SARS-CoV-2 infection or an uninfected control (not recorded which). The source material was whole blood. The chain has TRBV27 and TRBJ1-2, with 8 bases fitting TRBD1. CDR3 bases: TGTGCCAGCAGTCCGATCTTATACAGGGGGGCCTATGGCTACACCTTC. The encoded protein is CASSPILYRGAYGYTF.